This record concerns one T cell receptor (beta chain) sequence. Its antigen remains unknown. The sample is drawn from a study of neoadjuvant nivolumab and ipilimumab in lung cancer. Study context: Patients got nivolumab 3 mg/kg on days 1, 15 and 29; combination added ipilimumab 1 mg/kg day 1. Study-level results: Only two of four nivolumab-treated tumors gained richness and clonality by surgery. Compared with tumor-adjacent uninvolved lung, resected tumors showed greater richness and clonality.

Using immunoSEQ multiplex PCR, the repertoire was profiled, and TCRdb retains in-frame clones only, with some absent. The sample lists 39,000 or so clones; 75% to 90% were seen once. The CDR3 spans 16 residues. The J segment lost 1 base and the V segment lost 0 bases, leaving 5 bases of the junction unmatched. Germline values: CDR1 SGDLS, CDR2 YYNGEE. The sequencing here drew on peripheral blood, taken before neoadjuvant nivolumab, alone or with ipilimumab. The rearrangement uses TRBV9 and TRBJ2-5, with 8 bases lining up with TRBD1. The TCR originated in an adult with non-small cell lung cancer. The CDR3 coding sequence is TGTGCCAGCAGCGTAGATTGGACAGGGATCCAAGAGACCCAGTACTTC. Protein product: CASSVDWTGIQETQYF.